This passage covers 24 T cell receptor beta chains from one sample sequenced in a study of CDR3 diversity in severe acne. Each CDR3 protein gets one entry after TCRdb re-called the PCR reads with MiXCR. Counted here are approximately 79,000 distinct CDR3 sequences, around 50% occurring once; the ten biggest clones make up 10%. The sequenced sample consisted of blood. Receptors originate from a male donor in good health, serving as a control.

V gene TRBV15 combines with J gene TRBJ1-6; TRBD1 agrees at 8 bases. Germline V lookup: CDR1 LNHNV, CDR2 YYDKDF (reference sequence). This CDR3 has 15 residues. After removal of 0 bases from V and 8 bases from J, the junction contained 3 bases not matched to a gene. The CDR3 reads CATSRDAGGYSPLHF. Here the CDR3 DNA reads TGTGCCACCAGCAGAGATGCAGGGGGCTATTCACCCCTCCACTTT. Supplemented by reference TRBV15 and TRBJ1-6, the full variable domain reads DAMVIQNPRYQVTQFGKPVTLSCSQTLNHNVMYWYQQKSSQAPKLLFHYYDKDFNNEADTPDNFQSRRPNTSFCFLDIRSPGLGDTAMYLCATSRDAGGYSPLHFGNGTRLTVT.

V usage is TRBV12-3 or TRBV12-4 and J usage is TRBJ2-7, with D possibly matching TRBD1 (6 bases). The V gene lost 2 bases and the J gene lost 7 bases, with 12 bases spanning the gap. This CDR3 is 13 amino acids long. The chain's CDR3 is CASSLTGHKEQYF. Here the CDR3 DNA reads TGTGCCAGCAGTTTAACAGGGCATAAAGAGCAGTACTTC.

There are a few counts of this clonotype. This chain joins TRBV11-3 and TRBJ1-3; no clear D. Trimming removed 5 bases from V and 0 bases from J, with 8 bases in between. Germline V gene data show CDR1 as SGHNT and CDR2 as YENEEA. This CDR3 comprises 14 residues. The chain's CDR3 is CASSRRSSGNTIYF. The CDR3 region has the DNA TGTGCCAGCAGCCGACGAAGCTCTGGAAACACCATATATTTT. The whole variable domain, filled in from reference TRBV11-3 and TRBJ1-3, reads EAGVVQSPRYKIIEKKQPVAFWCNPISGHNTLYWYLQNLGQGPELLIRYENEEAVDDSQLPKDRFSAERLKGVDSTLKIQPAELGDSAVYLCASSRRSSGNTIYFGEGSWLTVV.

V gene TRBV7-2 combines with J gene TRBJ2-4; 7 bases align to TRBD2. Germline CDR1 SGHTA, CDR2 FQGNSA. This CDR3 region has 16 residues. V lost 1 base and J lost 5; bases outside the gene matches: 8. CDR3 in amino acids: CASSLERLADENIQYF. In DNA form, the CDR3 reads TGTGCCAGCAGCTTAGAGCGTCTAGCGGACGAAAACATTCAGTACTTC.

This chain connects TRBV7-3 to TRBJ2-5; 11 positions match TRBD2. Germline CDR1 reads SGHTA; CDR2 reads FQGTGA. This CDR3 contains 17 residues. Germline trimming cut 2 bases from V and 5 bases from J; bases unmatched to any gene: 10. In DNA form, the CDR3 reads TGTGCCAGCAGCTTAGTCGTAGCGGGAGGGCACTTGGAGACCCAGTACTTC. This gives the protein CASSLVVAGGHLETQYF. Full variable domain (missing parts from reference TRBV7-3 and TRBJ2-5): GAGVSQTPSNKVTEKGKYVELRCDPISGHTALYWYRQSLGQGPEFLIYFQGTGAADDSGLPNDRFFAVRPEGSVSTLKIQRTERGDSAVYLCASSLVVAGGHLETQYFGPGTRLLVL.

The chain couples TRBV5-6 to TRBJ2-1, with 11 bases aligning to TRBD2. This CDR3 region has 17 residues. The V gene end was trimmed by 4 bases and the J gene end by 4 bases; junction bases not matched to a gene: 10. Per the germline V gene, CDR1 is SGHDT and CDR2 is YYEEEE. CDR3 in amino acids: CASSPPGTSGSYNEQFF. For the CDR3, the DNA is TGTGCCAGCAGCCCACCCGGGACTAGCGGAAGTTACAATGAGCAGTTCTTC.

This clonotype has a handful of counts. This chain uses TRBV7-3 with TRBJ1-4, with D possibly being TRBD1 (6 bases). The CDR3 length is 15 residues. Trimming pared 2 bases from V and 5 bases from J, leaving 12 bases between. Germline CDR1 reads SGHTA; CDR2 reads FQGTGA. CDR3 nucleotides: TGTGCCAGCAGCTTATTGGGGGCCCGAAATGAAAAACTGTTTTTT. Encoded protein: CASSLLGARNEKLFF. The entire variable domain, with the rest obtained from reference TRBV7-3 and TRBJ1-4, is as follows: GAGVSQTPSNKVTEKGKYVELRCDPISGHTALYWYRQSLGQGPEFLIYFQGTGAADDSGLPNDRFFAVRPEGSVSTLKIQRTERGDSAVYLCASSLLGARNEKLFFGSGTQLSVL.

About this clonotype itself: Sequence at one end of the junction differs from germline and may be a read error. This rearrangement joins TRBV5-1 to TRBJ1-3; no definite D call. Germline assignment: CDR1 SGHRS and CDR2 YFSETQ. The CDR3 is 13 amino acids. The CDR3: CAGSLDFRNTIYF. The CDR3 region has the DNA TGCGCCGGCAGCTTGGACTTTAGAAACACCATATATTTT.

The chain couples TRBV19 to TRBJ1-6, with D possibly matching TRBD1 (5 bases). Germline values: CDR1 LNHDA, CDR2 SQIVND (reference sequence). With 7 bases removed from V and 7 bases from J, the gap between germline ends came to 17 bases. The CDR3 consists of 15 residues. The CDR3 DNA reads TGTGCCAGTATCGCACCCGGGGGATCAAATTCACCCCTCCACTTT. Residues: CASIAPGGSNSPLHF.

This clonotype has ten or more counts. The rearrangement joins TRBV11-2 to TRBJ2-3, with 9 bases that match TRBD1. After removal of 7 bases from V and 2 bases from J, the junction contained 16 bases not matched to a gene. Germline V CDR1 and CDR2: SGHAT, FQNNGV. This CDR3 spans 18 amino acids. The CDR3 nucleotides read TGTGCCAGCACCCAGTTTACAGGGGGCGAACCTACCACAGATACGCAGTATTTT. Translated: CASTQFTGGEPTTDTQYF.

The chain has TRBV28 and TRBJ2-3; D ambiguous. The V gene's germline CDR1 is MDHEN and CDR2 SYDVKM. CDR3 length equals 13 residues. Trimming cost V 6 bases and J 7 bases, with 14 bases left between them. CDR3 sequence reads: CASREQGPNTQYF. CDR3 DNA: TGTGCCAGCAGGGAGCAAGGGCCAAATACGCAGTATTTT.

The chain joins TRBV20-1 to TRBJ2-7; 13 nucleotides match TRBD2. The DNA end favors TRBJ2-5, so the J call may be wrong. The CDR3 spans 17 residues. The germline V gene encodes CDR1 DFQATT and CDR2 SNEGSKA (reference sequence). CDR3 sequence (DNA): TGCAGTGCTAGAGGGGGACTAGCGGGGTTATACCAAGAGACCCAGTACTTC. It specifies CSARGGLAGLYQETQYF.

A note on this clonotype: Compared with germline, one end of the junction differs, possibly owing to a read error. The rearrangement uses TRBV7-7 and TRBJ2-2; D uncertain. Germline lookup yields CDR1 SSHAT and CDR2 FNYEAQ (reference sequence). This CDR3 has 13 amino acids. The DNA for the CDR3 is TGTGCTAGCAGCTCCCCGGTACCCTGGGAGCTGTTTTTT. Encoded protein: CASSSPVPWELFF.

This clonotype was seen once. The chain recombines TRBV7-9 with TRBJ2-5, with D possibly being TRBD1 (5 bases). Trimming left V 4 bases short and J 5 bases short, with 8 bases between. The CDR3 runs to 12 residues. The germline CDR1 and CDR2 sequences are SEHNR and FQNEAQ (reference sequence). The CDR3: CASSWSGETQYF. CDR3 nucleotides: TGTGCCAGCAGCTGGTCAGGGGAGACCCAGTACTTC.

The rearrangement links TRBV7-9 to TRBJ2-7; 7 bases line up with TRBD2. The CDR3 has 14 residues. Trimming removed 5 bases from V and 3 bases from J; junction bases left unmatched: 7. CDR1 is SEHNR, CDR2 FQNEAQ, per germline (reference sequence). In DNA, the CDR3 is TGTGCCAGCAGCCCCGGGACTATAAACTACGAGCAGTACTTC. Translating it yields CASSPGTINYEQYF.

The chain carries TRBV5-6 and TRBJ2-2; a weak D match, TRBD2 (6 bases). The germline V and J ends were trimmed by 5 bases and 5 bases, with 19 bases remaining between them. The germline gives CDR1 SGHDT, CDR2 YYEEEE. The CDR3 loop spans 16 amino acids. The CDR3 bases are TGTGCCAGCAGGTTTTCTCCCGGGGGTGAAACCGGGGAGCTGTTTTTT. This sequence encodes CASRFSPGGETGELFF.

The chain recombines TRBV6-1 with TRBJ1-5; D might be TRBD1 (6 bases). Trimming took 6 bases from V and 2 from J, leaving 17 bases between them. Germline V lookup: CDR1 MNHNS, CDR2 SASEGT. This CDR3 spans 16 amino acids. CDR3: CASRLDSGTGNQPQHF. The CDR3 DNA sequence: TGTGCCAGCAGATTGGACAGTGGGACGGGCAATCAGCCCCAGCATTTT.

The rearrangement joins TRBV20-1 to TRBJ2-7; D possibly uses TRBD1 or TRBD2 (5 bases each). Germline V gene sequence: CDR1 DFQATT, CDR2 SNEGSKA (reference sequence). Trimming stripped 3 bases from V and 1 base from J, with 16 bases between. The CDR3 spans 15 residues. CDR3 sequence: CSASPWDARSYEQYF. CDR3 coding DNA: TGCAGTGCTAGCCCCTGGGACGCCCGATCCTACGAGCAGTACTTC.

This clonotype was found many times. The chain links TRBV18 to TRBJ1-2; D unresolved. Germline CDR1 is KGHSH and CDR2 is LQKENI. The CDR3 loop spans 13 amino acids. V was trimmed by 3 bases and J by 6 bases, leaving 11 bases between them. The CDR3 nucleotides read TGTGCCAGCTCACCTGAACCGGGCCATGGCTACACCTTC. The encoded protein is CASSPEPGHGYTF.

The chain uses TRBV10-3 and TRBJ1-1; D gene uncertain. This CDR3 contains 15 residues. V gave up 5 bases and J gave up 3 bases, with 16 bases separating them. Germline lookup yields CDR1 ENHRY and CDR2 SYGVKD. The CDR3 loop reads CAISRWADYDTEAFF. CDR3 sequence (DNA): TGTGCCATCAGTCGGTGGGCGGACTATGACACTGAAGCTTTCTTT.

A few counts support this clonotype. The rearrangement uses TRBV2 and TRBJ1-2; D unresolved. Germline CDR1 is SNHLY and CDR2 is FYNNEI. The ends were cut back, 5 bases at V and 2 bases at J, with 9 bases in the middle. The CDR3 loop spans 13 amino acids. The chain's CDR3 is CASSSRLNYGYTF. As DNA, the CDR3 is TGTGCCAGCAGTTCCCGACTAAACTATGGCTACACCTTC.

This clonotype was seen ten or more times. This chain links TRBV20-1 with TRBJ2-5; perhaps D is TRBD1 or TRBD2 (6 bases each). The germline V gene encodes CDR1 DFQATT and CDR2 SNEGSKA (reference sequence). The CDR3 runs 15 residues. V dropped 6 bases and J dropped 5 bases, with 22 bases sitting between them. In DNA form, the CDR3 reads TGCAGTGCAATCCTGGGGACACCGGGGGTGGAGACCCAGTACTTC. It specifies CSAILGTPGVETQYF.

This sequence joins TRBV27 and TRBJ1-1; D remains ambiguous. There are 13 residues in the CDR3. Trimming shortened V by 2 bases and J by 1 base, and 5 bases separated the two germline ends. Per germline, CDR1 MNHEY and CDR2 SMNVEV (reference sequence). CDR3: CASSLIRNTEAFF. Written as DNA, the CDR3 is TGTGCCAGCAGTTTAATTCGGAACACTGAAGCTTTCTTT.

V usage is TRBV11-1 and J usage is TRBJ2-2; 11 bases match TRBD2. J was trimmed by 5 bases and V by 3 bases; bases with no gene match: 5. The germline V gene has CDR1 SGHAT and CDR2 FQDESV (reference sequence). The CDR3 is 16 amino acids. The DNA of the CDR3 is TGTGCCAGCAGCTTGAGGCTAGCGGGAGGAACCGGGGAGCTGTTTTTT. Amino acids: CASSLRLAGGTGELFF.